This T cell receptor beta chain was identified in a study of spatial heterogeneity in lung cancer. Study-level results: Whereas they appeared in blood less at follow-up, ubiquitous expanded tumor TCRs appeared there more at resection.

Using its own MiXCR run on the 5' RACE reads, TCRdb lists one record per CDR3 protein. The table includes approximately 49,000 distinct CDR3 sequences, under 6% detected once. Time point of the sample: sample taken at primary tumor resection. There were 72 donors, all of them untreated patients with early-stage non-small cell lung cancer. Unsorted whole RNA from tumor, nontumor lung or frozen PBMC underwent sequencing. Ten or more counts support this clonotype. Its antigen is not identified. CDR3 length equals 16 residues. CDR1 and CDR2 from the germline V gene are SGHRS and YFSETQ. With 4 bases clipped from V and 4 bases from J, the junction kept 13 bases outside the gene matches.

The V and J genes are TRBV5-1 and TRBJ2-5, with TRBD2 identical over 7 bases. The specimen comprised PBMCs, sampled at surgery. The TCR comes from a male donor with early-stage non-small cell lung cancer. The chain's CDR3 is CASSPLIGGSGETQYF. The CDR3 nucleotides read TGCGCCAGCAGCCCCCTAATTGGCGGGAGTGGAGAGACCCAGTACTTC. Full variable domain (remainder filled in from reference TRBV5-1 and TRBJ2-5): KAGVTQTPRYLIKTRGQQVTLSCSPISGHRSVSWYQQTPGQGLQFLFEYFSETQRNKGNFPGRFSGRQFSNSRSEMNVSTLELGDSALYLCASSPLIGGSGETQYFGPGTRLLVL.